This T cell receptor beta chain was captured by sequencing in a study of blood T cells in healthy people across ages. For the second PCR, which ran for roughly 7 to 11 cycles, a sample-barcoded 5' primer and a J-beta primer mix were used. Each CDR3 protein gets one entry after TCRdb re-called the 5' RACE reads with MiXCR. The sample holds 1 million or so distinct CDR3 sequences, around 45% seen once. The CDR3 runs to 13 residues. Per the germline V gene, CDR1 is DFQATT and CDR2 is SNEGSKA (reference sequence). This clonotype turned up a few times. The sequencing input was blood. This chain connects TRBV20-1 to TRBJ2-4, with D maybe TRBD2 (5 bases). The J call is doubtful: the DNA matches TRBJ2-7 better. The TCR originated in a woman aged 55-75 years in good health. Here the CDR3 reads CSARYEGADEQYF. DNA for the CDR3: TGCAGTGCTAGATATGAGGGTGCGGACGAGCAGTACTTC.